The following is a T cell receptor (beta chain) sequence with its context. Time point in this sample: longitudinal time-point 1 (baseline). PBMCs stored at -80 C, 2 million in total, were the source of the unsorted libraries. This entry is derived from a study of neurological immune-mediated disorders. Germline-derived CDR1 and CDR2 are SEHNR and FQNEAQ (reference sequence). CDR3 length equals 15 residues. V trimming: 10 bases; J trimming: 2 bases; junction bases outside the gene matches: 4. The cDNA came from 5'RACE, which used 10-nucleotide random UMIs. TCRdb redid the calling of the 5' RACE reads with MiXCR, one entry per CDR3 protein. The sample has tens of thousands of distinct CDR3 sequences, around a tenth seen once.

The sequenced sample consisted of PBMCs. The rearrangement joins TRBV7-9 to TRBJ2-6; 11 bases fit TRBD1. This receptor was taken from a male donor with HTLV-1-associated myelopathy (HAM/TSP). The CDR3 here is CATPGQGAGANVLTF. CDR3 bases: TGTGCCACCCCGGGACAGGGGGCTGGGGCCAACGTCCTGACTTTC.